A single sample gave rise to the 23 T cell receptor beta chains below, sequenced in a study of radiotherapy plus CTLA-4 blockade in lung cancer. Profiled with immunoSEQ multiplex PCR; TCRdb holds only in-frame clones, not every one. The profile shows about 88,000 clones, around 72% of them singletons. Sequences were derived from peripheral blood, sampled from a patient treated with radiotherapy plus ipilimumab. The origin of the receptors is a human donor with non-small cell lung cancer that progressed on radiotherapy plus ipilimumab.

This clone occurred a few times. The chain employs TRBV4-1 and TRBJ1-4; D perhaps matches TRBD1 (6 bases). CDR1 and CDR2 (germline): MGHRA, YSYEKL. CDR3 length equals 14 residues. The V gene lost 4 bases and the J gene lost 3 bases, with 9 bases spanning the gap. The CDR3 sequence is CASSPQGSNEKLFF. The CDR3 DNA reads TGCGCCAGCAGCCCACAGGGTTCTAATGAAAAACTGTTTTTT.

This clone was seen a handful of times. The chain employs TRBV5-1 and TRBJ2-1; TRBD1 matches 7 bases. The CDR3 is made up of 15 amino acids. V was clipped by 4 bases and J by 2 bases; unmatched bases: 6. Germline V gives CDR1 SGHRS, CDR2 YFSETQ. The CDR3 DNA reads as TGCGCCAGCAGCCCGGGACAGCCTCCCTACAATGAGCAGTTCTTC. It specifies CASSPGQPPYNEQFF. The complete variable domain, with remaining parts taken from reference TRBV5-1 and TRBJ2-1, reads KAGVTQTPRYLIKTRGQQVTLSCSPISGHRSVSWYQQTPGQGLQFLFEYFSETQRNKGNFPGRFSGRQFSNSRSEMNVSTLELGDSALYLCASSPGQPPYNEQFFGPGTRLTVL.

The chain combines TRBV9 with TRBJ1-6; D is undetermined. V lost 1 base and J lost 2, with 4 bases in between. In germline, CDR1 is SGDLS, CDR2 YYNGEE. This CDR3 is built from 14 residues. The CDR3: CASSVNTYNSPLHF. The CDR3 DNA reads as TGTGCCAGCAGCGTAAATACCTATAATTCACCCCTCCACTTT.

This clone occurred once. This chain uses TRBV21-1 with TRBJ1-1. TRBV21-1 is deemed a pseudogene. The CDR3 spans 16 residues. The CDR3 sequence is CASSKRGQSMNTEAFF. The DNA for the CDR3 is TGTGCCAGCAGCAAAAGAGGGCAGTCCATGAACACTGAAGCTTTCTTT.

J is TRBJ1-6 and V is TRBV15; D is undetermined. CDR3 length: 16 residues. The V end was cut by 0 bases, the J end by 7 bases, with 13 bases between. Germline assignment: CDR1 LNHNV and CDR2 YYDKDF (reference sequence). The CDR3 region is CATSRDLAAPNSPLHF. In DNA, the CDR3 is TGTGCCACCAGCAGAGATTTGGCAGCCCCGAATTCACCCCTCCACTTT. The full variable domain, in which reference TRBV15 and TRBJ1-6 provide the parts outside the CDR3, is DAMVIQNPRYQVTQFGKPVTLSCSQTLNHNVMYWYQQKSSQAPKLLFHYYDKDFNNEADTPDNFQSRRPNTSFCFLDIRSPGLGDTAMYLCATSRDLAAPNSPLHFGNGTRLTVT.

The genes are TRBV4-2 and TRBJ1-2; D may be TRBD1 (5 bases). The CDR3 has 12 amino acids. Germline lookup yields CDR1 LGHNA and CDR2 YNFKEQ. Between the trimmed V and J ends, which lost 4 bases and 8 bases, there was a span of 11 bases. CDR3 sequence reads: CASSPGTRGYTF. The CDR3 DNA reads as TGTGCCAGCAGCCCCGGGACGAGGGGCTACACCTTC.

A single count supports this clone. This chain connects TRBV7-8 to TRBJ1-1, with D perhaps matching TRBD1 (5 bases). CDR1 and CDR2 from the germline V gene are SGHVS and FQNEAQ. Trimming left V 4 bases short and J 0 bases short, with 18 bases between. The CDR3 runs 17 residues. This CDR3 reads CASSSGHLLHMNTEAFF. CDR3 in DNA: TGTGCCAGCAGCTCCGGACACCTCCTTCACATGAACACTGAAGCTTTCTTT.

This clone is a singleton in its sample. The chain recombines TRBV4-3 with TRBJ1-2; D is uncertain. CDR3 length: 16 residues. Germline CDR1 is LGHNA and CDR2 is YSLEER. The V end was cut by 1 base, the J end by 8 bases, with 20 bases between. The CDR3 DNA reads TGCGCCAGCAGCCAAGGGCGGCAGCAAGGTAATCTCGGCTACACCTTC. Encoded protein: CASSQGRQQGNLGYTF.

The V call is TRBV7-2, the J call TRBJ2-5, with D possibly being TRBD1 (5 bases). Germline loops: CDR1 SGHTA, CDR2 FQGNSA. The CDR3 has 15 amino acids. The ends were cut back, 3 bases at V and 7 bases at J, with 18 bases in the middle. The CDR3 DNA follows: TGTGCCAGCAGCTTCAGGGCAGAACCAAGGGTGACCCAGTACTTC. Protein sequence: CASSFRAEPRVTQYF.

The V gene is TRBV19, the J gene TRBJ1-2; D is ambiguous. Per the germline V gene, CDR1 is LNHDA and CDR2 is SQIVND (reference sequence). Trimming pared 2 bases from V and 3 bases from J, leaving 7 bases between. This CDR3 spans 13 amino acids. The CDR3 region has the DNA TGTGCCAGTAGTATAAAGAGTGACTATGGCTACACCTTC. Encoded protein: CASSIKSDYGYTF.

The chain carries TRBV18 and TRBJ1-1, with D maybe TRBD1 (5 bases). The CDR3 totals 14 residues. The V gene's germline CDR1 is KGHSH and CDR2 LQKENI. Trimming took off 0 bases at V and 4 bases at J, with 9 bases between the two ends. CDR3 sequence reads: CASSPPGGGTEAFF. CDR3 coding DNA: TGTGCCAGCTCACCACCCGGGGGGGGCACTGAAGCTTTCTTT.

The chain couples TRBV7-9 to TRBJ2-3; D uncertain. V dropped 4 bases and J dropped 2 bases, with 10 bases sitting between them. This CDR3 comprises 14 residues. Germline V gives CDR1 SEHNR, CDR2 FQNEAQ (reference sequence). The CDR3 reads CASSSFLFTDTQYF. The CDR3 DNA sequence: TGTGCCAGCAGCTCCTTTCTATTCACAGATACGCAGTATTTT.

Comments on this clone: The junction and the germline gene differ at one end; a read error may be behind it. The sample holds other DNA sequences that translate to the same CDR3. V is TRBV7-2 and J is TRBJ1-5; D is undetermined. Germline lookup yields CDR1 SGHTA and CDR2 FQGNSA. The length of the CDR3 is 15 residues. The CDR3 region has the DNA TGTGCCAGCAGCTTAGTGTCAGGATCGGCGGAGCCTCAGCATTTT. Protein: CASSLVSGSAEPQHF. Complete variable domain (other parts from reference TRBV7-2 and TRBJ1-5): GAGVSQSPSNKVTEKGKDVELRCDPISGHTALYWYRQSLGQGLEFLIYFQGNSAPDKSGLPSDRFSAERTGGSVSTLTIQRTQQEDSAVYLCASSLVSGSAEPQHFGDGTRLSIL.

This sequence joins TRBV6-6 and TRBJ1-3; D not certain. The CDR3 loop spans 15 amino acids. Trimming left V 3 bases short and J 0 bases short, with 9 bases between. Germline-derived CDR1 and CDR2 are MNHNY and SVGAGI (reference sequence). The CDR3 coding sequence is TGTGCCAGCAGTTATCTCTCCAGCTCTGGAAACACCATATATTTT. Encoded protein: CASSYLSSSGNTIYF.

This clone was seen only a few times. The genes are TRBV29-1 and TRBJ2-3; 10 nucleotides match TRBD2. Germline V gene lookup returns CDR1 SQVTM and CDR2 ANQGSEA. The CDR3 spans 14 residues. After removal of 4 bases from V and 5 bases from J, the junction contained 6 bases not matched to a gene. The CDR3 spells CSVGLAGVGDTQYF. CDR3 nucleotide sequence: TGCAGCGTTGGGCTAGCGGGAGTCGGAGATACGCAGTATTTT.

The V gene is TRBV6-6, the J gene TRBJ2-7, with 7 bases matching TRBD1. The V gene's germline CDR1 is MNHNY and CDR2 SVGAGI (reference sequence). The junction had 1 base not matched to a gene; V was cut back by 5 bases and J by 3 bases. The CDR3 has 12 amino acids. The CDR3 nucleotides read TGTGCCAGCAGTCCAGGGGGCTACGAGCAGTACTTC. Translation gives CASSPGGYEQYF.

The chain employs TRBV7-9 and TRBJ2-1; 10 positions match TRBD1. Germline V lookup: CDR1 SEHNR, CDR2 FQNEAQ (reference sequence). The CDR3 is made up of 15 amino acids. V lost 5 bases to trimming and J lost 6 bases; unmatched junction nucleotides: 7. This CDR3 reads CASSPRDRGTNEQFF. CDR3 coding DNA: TGTGCCAGCAGCCCTCGGGACAGGGGAACCAATGAGCAGTTCTTC.

This clone was seen only once. At the DNA level, this CDR3 is encoded by other sequences in the same sample as well. V gene TRBV28 combines with J gene TRBJ1-2; possible D gene TRBD1, 6 bases. Germline loops: CDR1 MDHEN, CDR2 SYDVKM. The CDR3 contains 14 residues. Trimming stripped 6 bases from V and 4 bases from J, with 15 bases between. CDR3 nucleotides: TGTGCCAGCAGAGAAACAGGGCGACTCTATGGCTACACCTTC. This sequence encodes CASRETGRLYGYTF.

CDR3 nucleotide sequence: TGTGCCAGCAGTGAACAAACAGGGGGCTACGAGCAGTACTTC. Its protein product is CASSEQTGGYEQYF. This rearrangement joins TRBV6-1 to TRBJ2-7, with 8 bases aligning to TRBD1. Germline V gene sequence: CDR1 MNHNS, CDR2 SASEGT. CDR3 length: 14 amino acids. Trimming at V came to 2 bases and at J to 3 bases, leaving 3 bases not matched to a gene.

The chain employs TRBV7-2 and TRBJ2-1, with 7 positions matching TRBD2. J lost 2 bases, V lost 5 bases, and 6 bases had no gene match. This CDR3 contains 15 residues. Germline CDR1 is SGHTA and CDR2 is FQGNSA. CDR3 region: CASSVQRDPYNEQFF. The CDR3 DNA follows: TGTGCCAGCAGCGTACAGCGGGATCCCTACAATGAGCAGTTCTTC.

The V and J genes are TRBV4-2 and TRBJ2-3; 11 bases are a match to TRBD2. Germline CDR1 and CDR2: LGHNA and YNFKEQ. V lost 1 base, J lost 5 bases, and 2 bases stayed unmatched. The CDR3 is made up of 15 amino acids. The DNA of the CDR3 is TGTGCCAGCAGCCAAGCCGGGACTAGCGGAGATACGCAGTATTTT. Amino acid sequence: CASSQAGTSGDTQYF.

The chain links TRBV19 to TRBJ2-5, with 8 nucleotides matching TRBD1. CDR1 is LNHDA and CDR2 is SQIVND in the germline V gene (reference sequence). V was pared by 5 bases and J by 3 bases, with 5 bases of the junction left unmatched. There are 14 residues in the CDR3. CDR3 coding DNA: TGTGCCAGTAGTCCCAGACAGGGGAAAGAGACCCAGTACTTC. Its translation is CASSPRQGKETQYF.

This chain links TRBV10-1 with TRBJ2-1, with 12 bases aligning to TRBD2. V lost 4 bases, J lost 9 bases, and 4 bases stayed unmatched. CDR1 and CDR2 (germline): WNHNN, SYGVQD (reference sequence). The CDR3 has 14 residues. CDR3: CASSVLAGGGEQFF. CDR3 sequence (DNA): TGCGCCAGCAGTGTGCTAGCGGGAGGGGGTGAGCAGTTCTTC.